The 32 T cell receptor beta chains given below trace back to one sample, sequenced in a study of Graves' ophthalmopathy and Graves' hyperthyroidism. RNA transcripts yielded amplified TCR beta CDR3 regions. RT-PCR in the first round used HTBI primers; a second-round multiplex PCR followed. TCRdb re-analysed the multiplex PCR reads in MiXCR, keeping a single row per CDR3 protein. Of almost 750,000 distinct CDR3 sequences listed, 40% are singletons. Input material: peripheral blood. The origin of the receptors is an adult man with Graves' ophthalmopathy.

This clonotype was recorded at least ten times. The gene calls are TRBV7-9 and TRBJ2-7, with D maybe TRBD1 (6 bases). The V gene lost 3 bases and the J gene lost 5 bases, with 11 bases spanning the gap. This CDR3 is built from 13 residues. Per the germline V gene, CDR1 is SEHNR and CDR2 is FQNEAQ (reference sequence). In nucleotides, the CDR3 is TGTGCCAGCAGCTTGACAGGTTTCCACGAGCAGTACTTC. It is translated as CASSLTGFHEQYF.

The chain employs TRBV4-2 and TRBJ2-7; 9 nucleotides line up with TRBD1. The germline gives CDR1 LGHNA, CDR2 YNFKEQ. The V and J ends lost 4 bases and 0 bases, in that order; junction bases with no gene match: 7. This CDR3 has 16 amino acids. CDR3 in amino acids: CASSRGGTGNSYEQYF. The CDR3 nucleotides are TGTGCCAGCAGCCGAGGGGGGACAGGGAACTCCTACGAGCAGTACTTC.

This clonotype was recorded many times. The chain is built from TRBV7-2 and TRBJ1-3; possible D gene TRBD1, 5 bases. V dropped 3 bases and J dropped 7 bases, with 13 bases sitting between them. Per germline, CDR1 SGHTA and CDR2 FQGNSA. CDR3 length: 14 residues. The CDR3 region is CASSFRQSRNTIYF. The CDR3 region has the DNA TGTGCCAGCAGCTTCCGACAGAGCCGTAACACCATATATTTT.

The chain is built from TRBV2 and TRBJ2-7; 13 bases are shared with TRBD2. The DNA end is a closer match to TRBJ2-1, so the J assignment may be wrong. CDR3 length: 15 amino acids. Germline V gene data show CDR1 as SNHLY and CDR2 as FYNNEI. The chain's CDR3 is CASSKTSGRIHEQFF. The DNA of the CDR3 is TGTGCCAGCAGTAAGACTAGCGGGAGGATTCATGAGCAGTTCTTC.

The chain uses TRBV6-1 and TRBJ2-7, with 8 positions matching TRBD1. V lost 8 bases and J lost 7; bases outside the gene matches: 10. Germline V gene sequence: CDR1 MNHNS, CDR2 SASEGT. This CDR3 comprises 13 residues. The CDR3 bases are TGTGCCAGCGGAGGACAGGGTCTGTGGGAGCAGTACTTC. Translating gives CASGGQGLWEQYF.

V gene TRBV5-6 combines with J gene TRBJ2-7, with D unclear. Between the trimmed V and J ends, which lost 2 bases and 2 bases, there was a span of 20 bases. This CDR3 spans 17 amino acids. Germline V lookup: CDR1 SGHDT, CDR2 YYEEEE. The CDR3 sequence is CASSLGSTPLPTYEQYF. DNA of the CDR3: TGTGCCAGCAGCTTAGGAAGTACGCCCCTACCAACCTACGAGCAGTACTTC.

This clonotype has a count of ten or more. An end of the junction differs from the germline gene, which may be a read error. This chain joins TRBV2 and TRBJ2-7; tentative D call: TRBD2 (5 bases). The CDR3 has 13 amino acids. Germline V lookup: CDR1 SNHLY, CDR2 FYNNEI. The CDR3 sequence is CASSGGIRTDWSF. CDR3 nucleotides: TGTGCCAGCAGTGGTGGGATCAGGACGGACTGGTCCTTC.

Points on this clonotype: No conserved phenylalanine or tryptophan ends this CDR3, so it is likely a read error. The DNA is left out, because the CDR3 cannot be placed on it with certainty; the CDR3 is given as TCRdb lists it. This chain links TRBV27 with TRBJ2-7. Per germline, CDR1 MNHEY and CDR2 SMNVEV (reference sequence). The CDR3 sequence runs 9 residues, both termini included. CDR3 protein: CASSLKKKG.

This clonotype was recorded at least ten times. CDR3 amino acids: CASSYGQGTEQPQHF. The DNA of the CDR3 is TGTGCCAGCAGTTACGGACAGGGCACAGAACAGCCCCAGCATTTT. The V and J genes are TRBV2 and TRBJ1-5; TRBD1 matches 8 bases. The CDR3 runs to 15 residues. Germline values: CDR1 SNHLY, CDR2 FYNNEI. Trimming at V came to 5 bases and at J to 7 bases, leaving 10 bases not matched to a gene.

To note about this clonotype: A much larger clone lies a single base off, so this may be a read error. The J gene is TRBJ1-2, the V gene TRBV29-1, with D unresolved. Germline V gives CDR1 SQVTM, CDR2 ANQGSEA. CDR3 length: 12 amino acids. V dropped 6 bases and J dropped 5 bases, with 13 bases sitting between them. In DNA form, the CDR3 reads TGCAGCGTCGAATGCTGGAAATATGGCTACACCTTC. It encodes CSVECWKYGYTF.

Concerning this clonotype itself: A read error may explain this, as a much larger clone is one base away. The chain combines TRBV12-3 or TRBV12-4 with TRBJ1-2, with D hard to call. The CDR3 has 15 residues. V was clipped by 5 bases and J by 2 bases, with 15 bases between them. This chain's CDR3 is CASSPWADKNYGYTF. For the CDR3, the DNA is TGTGCCAGCAGTCCGTGGGCAGACAAGAACTATGGCTACACCTTC.

The chain has TRBV5-2 and TRBJ1-3. TRBV5-2 is marked as a pseudogene. The CDR3 spans 14 residues. The CDR3: CASNINGGVSLSYF. The CDR3 DNA reads as TGTGCCAGCAATATTAATGGAGGGGTTTCCCTCTCATATTTT.

Note on this clonotype: Germline and junction disagree at one end, which may indicate a read error. The V gene is TRBV2, the J gene TRBJ1-5, with 10 positions matching TRBD1. CDR3 length: 17 residues. Germline-derived CDR1 and CDR2 are SNHLY and FYNNEI. The CDR3 loop is CASSVTGGGYSNQPQHF. The CDR3 DNA follows: TGTGCCAGTAGTGTGACAGGGGGCGGATATAGCAATCAGCCCCAGCATTTT.

This clonotype was detected only a few times. The CDR3, as DNA: TGCAGTGCTAGAGATTGGTCCCAGTACGAGCAGTACTTC. Translation: CSARDWSQYEQYF. The chain couples TRBV20-1 to TRBJ2-7; D is undetermined. V was cut by 0 bases and J by 4 bases, with 10 bases left in between. CDR1 and CDR2 (germline): DFQATT, SNEGSKA (reference sequence). CDR3 length: 13 amino acids.

The sample holds a few counts of this clonotype. This chain uses TRBV5-1 with TRBJ1-1, with 7 bases identical to TRBD1. The germline CDR1 and CDR2 sequences are SGHRS and YFSETQ. The V gene end was trimmed by 1 base and the J gene end by 6 bases; junction bases not matched to a gene: 3. This CDR3 comprises 13 residues. DNA of the CDR3: TGCGCCAGCAGCTTGTCCAGGGGGTCTGAAGCTTTCTTT. It codes for CASSLSRGSEAFF.

This clonotype appeared a few times. The chain combines TRBV7-9 with TRBJ2-2; the D gene is possibly TRBD2 (6 bases). The germline CDR1 and CDR2 sequences are SEHNR and FQNEAQ (reference sequence). This CDR3 has 16 amino acids. Trimming shortened V by 7 bases and J by 0 bases, and 15 bases separated the two germline ends. The CDR3 bases are TGTGCCAGCACCGACCTACTAGCTCCGAACACCGGGGAGCTGTTTTTT. Translating it yields CASTDLLAPNTGELFF.

This clonotype has at least ten counts. V and J are TRBV7-4 and TRBJ1-5, with D maybe TRBD1 (6 bases). Germline V gene data show CDR1 as SGHVT and CDR2 as SQSDAQ. V lost 5 bases to trimming and J lost 7 bases, with 18 bases between them. This CDR3 has 15 residues. The CDR3 DNA reads TGTGCCAGCAGCGGGGGACATCGAAGGTCCCAGCCCCAGCATTTT. Protein product: CASSGGHRRSQPQHF.

DNA of the CDR3: TGTGCCAGCAGTGTTCACAGGGAATGGGAGACCCAGCATTTT. Its protein product is CASSVHREWETQHF. The rearrangement uses TRBV2 and TRBJ1-5, with TRBD1 as a possible D gene (6 bases). The CDR3 loop spans 14 amino acids. Looked up from germline, CDR1 is SNHLY and CDR2 is FYNNEI. V dropped 4 bases and J dropped 11 bases, with 18 bases sitting between them.

This chain joins TRBV20-1 and TRBJ2-2; 12 bases align to TRBD2. Germline lookup yields CDR1 DFQATT and CDR2 SNEGSKA (reference sequence). J was trimmed by 1 base and V by 6 bases; bases with no gene match: 6. CDR3 length: 16 amino acids. The CDR3 DNA reads TGCAGTGCCCCGACTAGCGGGGGCCTGAACACCGGGGAGCTGTTTTTT. It is translated as CSAPTSGGLNTGELFF.

This clonotype was counted ten times or more. The CDR3 loop reads CASSRGANTGELFF. The CDR3 DNA is TGTGCCAGCAGCCGCGGGGCCAACACCGGGGAGCTGTTTTTT. J is TRBJ2-2 and V is TRBV25-1; D perhaps matches TRBD2 (6 bases). Trimming removed 6 bases from V and 2 bases from J, with 10 bases in between. Germline-derived CDR1 and CDR2 are MGHDK and SYGVNS. The CDR3 has 14 amino acids.

This clonotype was counted between two and nine times. J is TRBJ2-7 and V is TRBV10-3; 7 bases map to TRBD1. CDR3 length: 14 residues. The germline CDR1 and CDR2 sequences are ENHRY and SYGVKD. V trimming: 10 bases; J trimming: 6 bases; junction bases outside the gene matches: 15. The CDR3 bases are TGTGCCAGCAGGCCAGGGGGACGGTCCGCCGAGCAGTACTTC. Its protein is CASRPGGRSAEQYF.

The sample holds a few counts of this clonotype. This chain connects TRBV25-1 to TRBJ1-1; unclear D gene. Germline CDR1 is MGHDK and CDR2 is SYGVNS. This CDR3 is built from 13 residues. The V end lost 4 bases, the J end lost 3 bases, and 9 bases lay between the germline ends. The CDR3 DNA sequence: TGTGCCAGCAGTGTGGAGACGCACACTGAAGCTTTCTTT. Amino acid sequence: CASSVETHTEAFF.

This clonotype was seen at least ten times. The V call is TRBV2, the J call TRBJ1-1; 9 bases match TRBD1. The CDR3 is made up of 13 amino acids. Looked up from germline, CDR1 is SNHLY and CDR2 is FYNNEI. V gave up 7 bases and J gave up 5 bases; unmatched junction bases: 5. For the CDR3, the DNA is TGTGCCAGCATAGGGGACAGGGCGACTGAAGCTTTCTTT. Translation: CASIGDRATEAFF.

This clonotype was seen repeatedly, ten times or more. The chain is built from TRBV29-1 and TRBJ2-5; 8 nucleotides line up with TRBD2. The CDR3 totals 14 residues. CDR1 SQVTM and CDR2 ANQGSEA come from the germline V gene. The J segment lost 1 base and the V segment lost 4 bases, leaving 5 bases of the junction unmatched. The CDR3 DNA is TGCAGCGTTGTGCGGGGGGACACCCAAGAGACCCAGTACTTC. This gives the protein CSVVRGDTQETQYF.

This clonotype was seen ten or more times. The V call is TRBV12-3 or TRBV12-4, the J call TRBJ1-1; D call uncertain. The CDR3 length is 14 residues. V was clipped by 3 bases and J by 0 bases, with 8 bases between them. CDR3 coding DNA: TGTGCCAGCAGTTTTCGTACACTGAACACTGAAGCTTTCTTT. Its translation is CASSFRTLNTEAFF.

This clonotype was seen more than once but under ten times. CDR3 in amino acids: CASALTGGPSNQPQHF. DNA for the CDR3: TGTGCCAGCGCACTAACAGGGGGCCCGAGCAATCAGCCCCAGCATTTT. The chain combines TRBV19 with TRBJ1-5; 9 nucleotides line up with TRBD1. V dropped 9 bases and J dropped 1; count of bases not matched to a gene: 10. Germline assignment: CDR1 LNHDA and CDR2 SQIVND (reference sequence). This CDR3 has 16 amino acids.

The chain has TRBV20-1 and TRBJ2-7; D is perhaps TRBD2 (6 bases). Per the germline V gene, CDR1 is DFQATT and CDR2 is SNEGSKA (reference sequence). The CDR3 runs to 14 residues. Trimming removed 0 bases from V and 3 bases from J, with 12 bases in between. CDR3 nucleotide sequence: TGCAGTGCTAGAGATCGGGGGACCGGCTACGAGCAGTACTTC. Translated, it gives CSARDRGTGYEQYF.

The J gene is TRBJ2-3, the V gene TRBV10-3; D may correspond to TRBD1 or TRBD2 (5 bases each). The CDR3 consists of 15 residues. Germline CDR1 reads ENHRY; CDR2 reads SYGVKD. Trimming stripped 3 bases from V and 2 bases from J, with 12 bases between. This CDR3 reads CAISDYGGYTDTQYF. The CDR3 coding sequence is TGTGCCATCAGTGACTATGGGGGTTACACAGATACGCAGTATTTT.

V and J are TRBV10-3 and TRBJ1-5, with a possible D match to TRBD1 (6 bases). The CDR3 totals 15 residues. Germline CDR1 and CDR2: ENHRY and SYGVKD. Trimming pared 6 bases from V and 3 bases from J, leaving 15 bases between. In DNA, the CDR3 is TGTGCCATCAGCCAGAGAGGGGGGTTCAATCAGCCCCAGCATTTT. Amino acid sequence: CAISQRGGFNQPQHF.

This clonotype was counted a few times. The rearrangement links TRBV7-3 to TRBJ1-2, with TRBD1 as a possible D gene (5 bases). The CDR3 runs to 14 residues. The germline V gene has CDR1 SGHTA and CDR2 FQGTGA. Trimming cost V 11 bases and J 4 bases, with 20 bases left between them. In DNA, the CDR3 is TGTGCCTGGAGTAGGGACGGACGTTTCTATGGCTACACCTTC. The encoded protein is CAWSRDGRFYGYTF.

This clonotype was counted many times. V and J are TRBV2 and TRBJ1-4; D might be TRBD1 (5 bases). The CDR3 is 12 residues long. V lost 11 bases and J 8 bases, leaving 15 bases between the germline ends. Germline V CDR1 and CDR2: SNHLY, FYNNEI. The CDR3 DNA sequence: TGTGCCGGCGGGCAGGGAATGGAAAAACTGTTTTTT. Amino acids: CAGGQGMEKLFF.

At least ten counts were recorded for this clonotype. A junction boundary mismatches the germline segment, possibly from a read error. This chain joins TRBV7-2 and TRBJ1-3; tentative D call: TRBD1 (5 bases). The CDR3 length is 14 residues. Germline V gives CDR1 SGHTA, CDR2 FQGNSA. The CDR3 DNA reads TGCGCCAGCAGCTTGGCAGGGTCTGGAAACACCATATATTTT. Protein: CASSLAGSGNTIYF.